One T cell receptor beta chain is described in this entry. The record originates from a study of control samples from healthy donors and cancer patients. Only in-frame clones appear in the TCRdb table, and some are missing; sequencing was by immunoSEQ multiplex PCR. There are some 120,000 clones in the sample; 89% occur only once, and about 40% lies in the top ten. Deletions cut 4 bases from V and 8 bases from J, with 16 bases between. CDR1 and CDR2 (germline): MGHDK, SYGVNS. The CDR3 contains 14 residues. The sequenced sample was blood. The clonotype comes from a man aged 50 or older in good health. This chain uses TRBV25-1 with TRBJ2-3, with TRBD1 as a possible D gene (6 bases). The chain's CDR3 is CASSGIRGRRTQYF. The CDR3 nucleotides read TGTGCCAGCAGTGGTATCAGGGGCCGACGTACGCAGTATTTT.